This TCR beta chain was retrieved from a study of CD8+ T cells in alopecia areata. On the study more broadly: Twice daily, treated patients received 5 to 10 mg of oral tofacitinib. Scalp area affected, as a percentage, set the severity score of treated patients.

Whole-study findings and limits: Higher clonality was seen in lesional scalp than in normal scalp, especially in alopecia totalis/universalis.

As to treatment: oral pan-JAK inhibitor, 5-10 mg twice daily. Lesional scalp tissue (obtained by punch biopsy) and peripheral blood were collected from alopecia areata patients. The CDR3 totals 19 residues. V lost 2 bases and J lost 0, with 17 bases in between. CDR1 ENHRY and CDR2 SYGVKD come from the germline V gene. Following RNA extraction, reverse transcription yielded cDNA that acted as the sequencing template. Profiling relied on immunoSEQ multiplex PCR, and the TCRdb table lists in-frame clones only, not all of them. The sample lists hundreds of thousands of clones; roughly 50% were seen once. With respect to this clone: Its antigen is unidentified.

The sample in question was CD4+ T cells sorted from blood, obtained at week 24, from a patient treated with tofacitinib. This sequence was found in a human donor with alopecia areata. The rearrangement uses TRBV10-3 and TRBJ2-6; tentatively, D is TRBD1 (6 bases). Here the CDR3 DNA reads TGTGCCATCAGTGAGACGGTGGCAGGGGCACTCTCTGGGGCCAACGTCCTGACTTTC. This codes for CAISETVAGALSGANVLTF.